The 32 T cell receptor beta chains reported below all come from one sample, sequenced in a study of blood T cell repertoires in COVID-19. Clones were read by immunoSEQ multiplex PCR, and TCRdb kept only the in-frame ones, dropping some. Of about 150,000 clones in the sample, around 84% were seen once. Sequencing was carried out using peripheral blood. The receptors were sampled from a man aged 30 to 39 with COVID-19, enrolled during active disease.

The V gene is TRBV9, the J gene TRBJ2-5, with unresolved D. Trimming stripped 3 bases from V and 0 bases from J, with 6 bases between. Germline V gene sequence: CDR1 SGDLS, CDR2 YYNGEE. The CDR3 runs 13 residues. CDR3 region: CASSGGNQETQYF. The CDR3 coding sequence is TGTGCCAGCAGCGGAGGTAACCAAGAGACCCAGTACTTC.

The J gene is TRBJ1-1, the V gene TRBV6-5; 7 bases are shared with TRBD1. The CDR3 totals 13 residues. The ends lost 8 bases at V and 1 base at J; junction bases unmatched: 4. In germline, CDR1 is MNHEY, CDR2 SVGAGI. The CDR3 region is CASGPGGNTEAFF. The CDR3 DNA sequence: TGTGCCAGCGGTCCAGGGGGGAACACTGAAGCTTTCTTT.

This chain links TRBV29-1 with TRBJ2-3; D may be TRBD1 (6 bases). This CDR3 is 12 amino acids long. The V gene lost 3 bases and the J gene lost 4 bases, with 8 bases spanning the gap. Germline-derived CDR1 and CDR2 are SQVTM and ANQGSEA. This CDR3 is CSVDYRADTQYF. The CDR3 coding sequence is TGCAGCGTTGACTACAGGGCAGATACGCAGTATTTT.

This chain connects TRBV7-2 to TRBJ1-1, with 9 bases that match TRBD1. The CDR3 is 17 amino acids. Germline V lookup: CDR1 SGHTA, CDR2 FQGNSA. V dropped 5 bases and J dropped 1; count of bases not matched to a gene: 11. CDR3 sequence: CASSPGQGNIGNTEAFF. In nucleotides, the CDR3 is TGTGCCAGCAGCCCAGGACAGGGGAATATCGGGAACACTGAAGCTTTCTTT.

The CDR3 protein is CASQRGAAEKLFF. DNA for the CDR3: TGTGCCAGCCAACGGGGGGCAGCCGAAAAACTGTTTTTT. V gene TRBV19 combines with J gene TRBJ1-4; maybe TRBD1 (6 bases). CDR3 length equals 13 residues. V was shortened by 9 bases and J by 8 bases, with 16 bases between the two germline ends. In germline, CDR1 is LNHDA, CDR2 SQIVND (reference sequence).

This chain uses TRBV27 with TRBJ2-7; 10 bases match TRBD2. CDR3 size: 14 residues. With V trimmed by 6 bases and J by 4 bases, 6 bases remained unmatched. Germline CDR1 is MNHEY and CDR2 is SMNVEV (reference sequence). This chain's CDR3 is CASRIAGGKYEQYF. DNA for the CDR3: TGTGCCAGCAGGATAGCGGGAGGCAAATACGAGCAGTACTTC.

The chain links TRBV10-3 to TRBJ2-3; D might be TRBD2 (5 bases). This CDR3 has 14 residues. CDR1 and CDR2 from the germline V gene are ENHRY and SYGVKD. Deletions cut 5 bases from V and 0 bases from J, with 9 bases between. The CDR3 DNA sequence: TGTGCCATCAGTCCGTCGGGAAGCACAGATACGCAGTATTTT. Translating it yields CAISPSGSTDTQYF.

The chain has TRBV9 and TRBJ1-2, with D possibly TRBD1 on 6 matching bases. Germline V gives CDR1 SGDLS, CDR2 YYNGEE. The CDR3 is made up of 14 amino acids. Between the trimmed V and J ends, which lost 2 bases and 2 bases, there was a span of 10 bases. CDR3 loop: CASSVGRGNYGYTF. The CDR3 DNA reads TGTGCCAGCAGCGTCGGCAGGGGAAACTATGGCTACACCTTC.

The J gene is TRBJ2-2, the V gene TRBV5-1, with 10 bases lining up with TRBD2. The V and J ends lost 0 bases and 4 bases, in that order; junction bases with no gene match: 3. The CDR3 spans 16 residues. Germline V gene lookup returns CDR1 SGHRS and CDR2 YFSETQ. The CDR3 is CASSLVSGRATGELFF. In DNA form, the CDR3 reads TGCGCCAGCAGCTTGGTGAGCGGGAGGGCCACCGGGGAGCTGTTTTTT.

This chain uses TRBV18 with TRBJ2-7; 8 bases line up with TRBD2. CDR3 length: 17 amino acids. Germline-derived CDR1 and CDR2 are KGHSH and LQKENI. The trim removed 3 bases at V and 2 bases at J, leaving 12 bases unmatched. The CDR3 reads CASSPVSASGFTYEQYF. In DNA form, the CDR3 reads TGTGCCAGCTCACCTGTGTCGGCTAGCGGGTTTACCTACGAGCAGTACTTC.

In its sample, this clone was seen once. The V call is TRBV2, the J call TRBJ1-2; 7 nucleotides align to TRBD1. The ends lost 6 bases at V and 6 bases at J; junction bases unmatched: 1. This CDR3 contains 11 residues. Germline V gene sequence: CDR1 SNHLY, CDR2 FYNNEI. The DNA of the CDR3 is TGTGCCAGCAGCGACAGGGATGGCTACACCTTC. Translation: CASSDRDGYTF.

The V and J genes are TRBV29-1 and TRBJ2-5; D is possibly TRBD2 (6 bases). Between the trimmed V and J ends, which lost 6 bases and 5 bases, there was a span of 16 bases. Germline CDR1 is SQVTM and CDR2 is ANQGSEA. The CDR3 spans 13 residues. The CDR3 here is CSVGLTLGETQYF. Written as DNA, the CDR3 is TGCAGCGTAGGACTAACCCTGGGGGAGACCCAGTACTTC.

The chain is built from TRBV7-2 and TRBJ2-1; 8 positions match TRBD2. Trimming removed 5 bases from V and 6 bases from J; junction bases left unmatched: 9. The CDR3 runs 15 residues. Looked up from germline, CDR1 is SGHTA and CDR2 is FQGNSA. CDR3 loop: CASSTPAGVGNEQFF. Written as DNA, the CDR3 is TGTGCCAGCAGCACTCCAGCGGGAGTAGGCAATGAGCAGTTCTTC.

The CDR3 loop reads CASSPTRLTGDNEQFF. CDR3 in DNA: TGTGCCAGCTCTCCGACCAGGCTAACTGGCGACAATGAGCAGTTCTTC. The chain employs TRBV18 and TRBJ2-1; the D is unclear. The CDR3 runs to 16 residues. Germline CDR1 and CDR2: KGHSH and LQKENI. Trimming took off 6 bases at V and 5 bases at J, with 20 bases between the two ends. Full variable domain (rest looked up from reference TRBV18 and TRBJ2-1): NAGVMQNPRHLVRRRGQEARLRCSPMKGHSHVYWYRQLPEEGLKFMVYLQKENIIDESGMPKERFSAEFPKEGPSILRIQQVVRGDSAAYFCASSPTRLTGDNEQFFGPGTRLTVL.

This chain links TRBV10-1 with TRBJ2-3; D not resolved. The CDR3 totals 12 residues. The ends were cut back, 6 bases at V and 3 bases at J, with 7 bases in the middle. Germline V gene data show CDR1 as WNHNN and CDR2 as SYGVQD (reference sequence). The CDR3 sequence is CASSARTDTQYF. In nucleotides, the CDR3 is TGCGCCAGCAGCGCGAGGACAGATACGCAGTATTTT.

The chain joins TRBV3-1 (or the pseudogene TRBV3-2) to TRBJ2-7; TRBD1 matches at 7 bases. This CDR3 comprises 12 residues. CDR1 and CDR2 from the germline V gene are LGHDT and YNNKEL (reference sequence). J lost 12 bases, V lost 1 base, and 6 bases had no gene match. The chain's CDR3 is CASSQASGQPYF. The CDR3 nucleotides are TGTGCCAGCAGCCAAGCCTCGGGACAGCCGTACTTC.

In this sample, this clone turned up once. The chain links TRBV5-5 to TRBJ2-7; D gene ambiguous. V lost 3 bases, J lost 0 bases, and 4 bases lay in between. The germline V gene encodes CDR1 SGHKS and CDR2 YYEKEE (reference sequence). The CDR3 totals 12 residues. The CDR3 spells CASSSSSYEQYF. In DNA, the CDR3 is TGTGCCAGCAGCTCTAGCTCCTACGAGCAGTACTTC.

The chain carries TRBV27 and TRBJ2-2; the D gene is possibly TRBD2 (7 bases). The CDR3 consists of 15 residues. Germline V gene sequence: CDR1 MNHEY, CDR2 SMNVEV (reference sequence). V lost 0 bases and J 7 bases, leaving 12 bases between the germline ends. CDR3 in amino acids: CASSLSMGGRGELFF. The CDR3 coding sequence is TGTGCCAGCAGTTTATCGATGGGGGGGCGCGGGGAGCTGTTTTTT.

This sequence joins TRBV9 and TRBJ1-1, with D uncertain. With 6 bases removed from V and 2 bases from J, the gap between germline ends came to 8 bases. Germline-derived CDR1 and CDR2 are SGDLS and YYNGEE. This CDR3 has 12 residues. This CDR3 reads CASNSGNTEAFF. In DNA, the CDR3 is TGTGCCAGCAACAGCGGAAACACTGAAGCTTTCTTT.

The genes are TRBV29-1 and TRBJ2-7; 9 nucleotides match TRBD1. Looked up from germline, CDR1 is SQVTM and CDR2 is ANQGSEA. The CDR3 contains 14 residues. Losses at the gene ends were 4 bases for V and 2 bases for J; bases not matched to a gene: 6. CDR3 nucleotide sequence: TGCAGCGTTGGGCACAACAGGGGGCCCTACGAGCAGTACTTC. Translation gives CSVGHNRGPYEQYF.

This sequence joins TRBV5-4 and TRBJ2-5, with D unresolved. The CDR3 is made up of 13 amino acids. Germline V gives CDR1 SGHNT, CDR2 YYREEE (reference sequence). V was trimmed by 0 bases and J by 2 bases, leaving 5 bases between them. CDR3 bases: TGTGCCAGCAGCTTGGACAGTCAAGAGACCCAGTACTTC. Translated, it gives CASSLDSQETQYF.

This rearrangement joins TRBV7-9 to TRBJ2-2; D remains unclear. The length of the CDR3 is 14 residues. CDR1 and CDR2 from the germline V gene are SEHNR and FQNEAQ (reference sequence). V dropped 1 base and J dropped 6 bases, with 9 bases sitting between them. The chain's CDR3 is CASSLGVVSGELFF. As DNA, the CDR3 is TGTGCCAGCAGCTTAGGAGTGGTTTCCGGGGAGCTGTTTTTT. Full variable domain (missing parts from reference TRBV7-9 and TRBJ2-2): DTGVSQNPRHKITKRGQNVTFRCDPISEHNRLYWYRQTLGQGPEFLTYFQNEAQLEKSRLLSDRFSAERPKGSFSTLEIQRTEQGDSAMYLCASSLGVVSGELFFGEGSRLTVL.

CDR3 protein: CASSSRITGENEQFF. As DNA, the CDR3 is TGTGCCAGCAGCTCTCGAATTACAGGGGAGAATGAGCAGTTCTTC. The rearrangement uses TRBV13 and TRBJ2-1, with 7 bases lining up with TRBD1. This CDR3 comprises 15 residues. The germline V gene has CDR1 PRHDT and CDR2 FYEKMQ (reference sequence). The J segment lost 7 bases and the V segment lost 4 bases, leaving 10 bases of the junction unmatched.

V usage is TRBV5-5 and J usage is TRBJ2-1; 12 nucleotides line up with TRBD2. V was clipped by 4 bases and J by 5 bases; unmatched bases: 13. This CDR3 is 18 amino acids long. Germline loops: CDR1 SGHKS, CDR2 YYEKEE (reference sequence). In DNA form, the CDR3 reads TGTGCCAGCAGCCCCGGACTAGCGGGACGTTTAGGGGACAATGAGCAGTTCTTC. This codes for CASSPGLAGRLGDNEQFF.

This chain connects TRBV19 to TRBJ2-2, with D perhaps matching TRBD2 (5 bases). The CDR3 runs 15 residues. V was clipped by 2 bases and J by 1 base, with 8 bases between them. Germline CDR1 and CDR2: LNHDA and SQIVND (reference sequence). The CDR3 region has the DNA TGTGCCAGTAGTATACGCGGAGGGAACACCGGGGAGCTGTTTTTT. It specifies CASSIRGGNTGELFF. Variable domain in full (rest from reference TRBV19 and TRBJ2-2): DGGITQSPKYLFRKEGQNVTLSCEQNLNHDAMYWYRQDPGQGLRLIYYSQIVNDFQKGDIAEGYSVSREKKESFPLTVTSAQKNPTAFYLCASSIRGGNTGELFFGEGSRLTVL.

This chain links TRBV6-4 with TRBJ1-6, with TRBD1 matching over 7 bases. This CDR3 spans 17 amino acids. Germline V gene lookup returns CDR1 MRHNA and CDR2 SNTAGT. The V gene end was trimmed by 0 bases and the J gene end by 14 bases; junction bases not matched to a gene: 16. Written as DNA, the CDR3 is TGTGCCAGCAGTGACTCCGAGGGGACAGTTAAGGGGAGGTCCCTCCACTTT. Protein product: CASSDSEGTVKGRSLHF.

The genes are TRBV7-9 and TRBJ2-7, with 10 bases identical to TRBD2. V shed 5 bases, J shed 2 bases, and the junction held 12 bases outside the gene matches. Germline V lookup: CDR1 SEHNR, CDR2 FQNEAQ (reference sequence). The CDR3 is made up of 17 amino acids. In DNA form, the CDR3 reads TGTGCCAGCAGCCTCTCTAGCGGGAGCGGGGCCCCCTACGAGCAGTACTTC. This codes for CASSLSSGSGAPYEQYF.

This clone turned up a few times. The chain recombines TRBV5-6 with TRBJ1-5, with a possible D match to TRBD1 (5 bases). The V end was cut by 4 bases, the J end by 4 bases, with 15 bases between. CDR1 SGHDT and CDR2 YYEEEE come from the germline V gene. The CDR3 length is 15 residues. The CDR3: CASSRRAQPNQPQHF. The CDR3 DNA reads as TGTGCCAGCAGCCGCAGGGCTCAGCCGAATCAGCCCCAGCATTTT. The full variable domain, with the rest looked up from reference TRBV5-6 and TRBJ1-5, is DAGVTQSPTHLIKTRGQQVTLRCSPKSGHDTVSWYQQALGQGPQFIFQYYEEEERQRGNFPDRFSGHQFPNYSSELNVNALLLGDSALYLCASSRRAQPNQPQHFGDGTRLSIL.

The chain combines TRBV28 with TRBJ1-1; perhaps TRBD1 as D (5 bases). V was clipped by 3 bases and J by 3 bases, with 11 bases between them. The CDR3 covers 14 residues. CDR1 MDHEN and CDR2 SYDVKM come from the germline V gene. The CDR3, as DNA: TGTGCCAGCAGTTTGGGGCACAAAGACACTGAAGCTTTCTTT. Protein product: CASSLGHKDTEAFF.

The chain joins TRBV30 to TRBJ1-5; D may be TRBD1 (6 bases). CDR3 size: 14 residues. Germline values: CDR1 GTSNPN, CDR2 SVGIG (reference sequence). Trimming took 0 bases from V and 1 from J, leaving 7 bases between them. Here the CDR3 reads CAWSVGQSNQPQHF. The CDR3 DNA follows: TGTGCCTGGAGTGTAGGACAGAGCAATCAGCCCCAGCATTTT.

This chain links TRBV28 with TRBJ2-5; D is possibly TRBD2 (5 bases). Per the germline V gene, CDR1 is MDHEN and CDR2 is SYDVKM. CDR3 length: 12 amino acids. V was pared by 8 bases and J by 5 bases, with 12 bases between. The CDR3 region has the DNA TGTGCCAGCCTCGGGGTGGTGGAGACCCAGTACTTC. As protein: CASLGVVETQYF. The entire variable domain, with the rest obtained from reference TRBV28 and TRBJ2-5, is as follows: DVKVTQSSRYLVKRTGEKVFLECVQDMDHENMFWYRQDPGLGLRLIYFSYDVKMKEKGDIPEGYSVSREKKERFSLILESASTNQTSMYLCASLGVVETQYFGPGTRLLVL.

In nucleotides, the CDR3 is TGTGCCAGCAGCTCAAGGACAGGGCGGGAGACCCAGTACTTC. This encodes CASSSRTGRETQYF. The chain joins TRBV7-3 to TRBJ2-5, with 8 bases aligning to TRBD1. This CDR3 comprises 14 residues. J gave up 5 bases and V 4 bases, and 6 bases lay outside the gene matches. CDR1 SGHTA and CDR2 FQGTGA come from the germline V gene.